Listed below are T cell receptor beta chains from one sample, sequenced in a study of CD8 T cells in Susac syndrome. A single record per CDR3 protein comes from TCRdb applying MiXCR to the immunoSEQ multiplex PCR reads. The data show 160,000 or so distinct CDR3 sequences, 85% to 95% seen once. The material sequenced was CD4+ T cells from PBMCs. Every receptor here comes from a human donor with Susac syndrome. CDR3s include the opening cysteine and the closing phenylalanine or tryptophan. A D gene is named only where the DNA matches it firmly. Not all rows give a size; the values are once, few, many and, for expanded clones, a class.

J,V,size,length,D,CDR3,DNA
TRBJ1-5,TRBV19,.,14,.,CATRSDGLSGGQHF,TGTGCCACTAGATCCGACGGCTTATCGGGGGGGCAGCATTTT
TRBJ1-3,TRBV6-5,.,12,.,CASRDSGNTIYF,TGTGCCAGCAGGGACTCTGGAAACACCATATATTTT
TRBJ2-1,TRBV7-9,once,14,TRBD2,CASSFGLAGDEQFF,TGTGCCAGCAGCTTCGGACTAGCGGGGGATGAGCAGTTCTTC
TRBJ2-3,TRBV3-1,.,16,.,CASSQGPTGGTDTQYF,TGTGCCAGCAGCCAAGGGCCGACAGGTGGAACAGATACGCAGTATTTT
TRBJ1-6,TRBV6-2/TRBV6-3,.,17,.,CASSYFPGGPDNSPLHF,TGTGCCAGCAGTTATTTCCCGGGGGGGCCTGATAATTCACCCCTCCACTTT
TRBJ2-7,TRBV10-3,.,12,.,CAISVRDSEQYF,TGTGCCATCAGTGTTCGGGACTCCGAGCAGTACTTC
TRBJ1-2,TRBV5-3,.,14,.,CARSVPGQNYGYTF,TGTGCCAGAAGTGTTCCGGGACAAAACTATGGCTACACCTTC
TRBJ2-3,TRBV24-1,.,16,TRBD1,CATSDPGQGIKDTQYF,TGTGCCACCAGTGATCCGGGACAGGGGATAAAAGATACGCAGTATTTT
TRBJ2-3,TRBV20-1,few,12,.,CSARPLTDTQYF,TGCAGTGCTAGACCGTTAACAGATACGCAGTATTTT
TRBJ2-2,TRBV20-1,.,16,.,CSAREGRRRNTGELFF,TGCAGTGCTAGAGAGGGACGACGCAGGAACACCGGGGAGCTGTTTTTT
TRBJ2-4,TRBV7-9,.,14,.,CASSPDAGINIQYF,TGTGCCAGCAGCCCAGATGCAGGGATAAACATTCAGTACTTC
TRBJ2-3,TRBV24-1,.,11,.,CATSRGNTQYF,TGTGCCACCAGTCGAGGTAATACGCAGTATTTT
TRBJ2-5,TRBV29-1,.,14,.,CSVLDGGLGETQYF,TGCAGCGTTCTGGACGGCGGCCTAGGGGAGACCCAGTACTTC
TRBJ2-3,TRBV12-3/TRBV12-4,.,19,TRBD2,CASSSPGGGGSTSTDTQYF,TGTGCCAGCAGTTCTCCGGGGGGCGGGGGGTCCACTAGCACAGATACGCAGTATTTT
TRBJ2-1,TRBV12-3/TRBV12-4,.,15,TRBD2,CASSSPGLVAPQQFF,TGTGCCAGCAGTTCTCCGGGACTAGTCGCACCCCAGCAGTTCTTC
TRBJ2-7,TRBV29-1,.,11,.,CSVPQGYEQYF,TGCAGCGTCCCCCAGGGGTACGAGCAGTACTTC
TRBJ2-5,TRBV12-3/TRBV12-4,few,11,.,CASSFKETQYF,TGTGCCAGCAGTTTTAAGGAGACCCAGTACTTC
TRBJ2-3,TRBV12-5,.,14,.,CASGLLVSADTQYF,TGTGCTAGTGGTTTACTAGTTAGCGCAGATACGCAGTATTTT
TRBJ2-1,TRBV7-9,.,14,.,CASSKVLDYNEQFF,TGTGCCAGCAGCAAAGTCCTCGACTACAATGAGCAGTTCTTC
TRBJ2-1,TRBV29-1,.,14,.,CSVDSDTSYNEQFF,TGCAGCGTTGATTCTGATACTTCCTACAATGAGCAGTTCTTC
TRBJ2-7,TRBV6-6,.,15,TRBD1,CASSYSTGGSYEQYF,TGTGCCAGCAGTTACTCGACAGGGGGGAGCTACGAGCAGTACTTC
TRBJ2-3,TRBV20-1,.,17,.,CSANPTIGAAPLDTQYF,TGCAGTGCTAACCCCACCATAGGAGCTGCCCCTCTGGATACGCAGTATTTT
TRBJ2-7,TRBV5-1,.,15,.,CASSFQEAPSYEQYF,TGCGCCAGCAGCTTTCAGGAGGCGCCCTCCTACGAGCAGTACTTC
TRBJ2-5,TRBV20-1,.,15,.,CSAIPGRRPQETQYF,TGCAGTGCTATTCCGGGACGGCGCCCTCAAGAGACCCAGTACTTC
TRBJ2-4,TRBV23-1,.,13,.,CATPGPCKNIQYF,TGCGCCACCCCGGGACCATGCAAAAACATTCAGTACTTC
TRBJ2-5,TRBV18,.,15,.,CASSPSGGLQETQYF,TGTGCCAGCTCACCGTCCGGGGGGCTCCAAGAGACCCAGTACTTC
TRBJ1-2,TRBV20-1,once,14,.,CSARDRDSGWGYTF,TGCAGTGCTAGAGATCGTGACTCCGGATGGGGCTACACCTTC
TRBJ1-2,TRBV7-2,.,16,.,CASSLRVLIKPYGYTF,TGTGCCAGCAGCTTACGAGTACTGATAAAGCCCTATGGCTACACCTTC
TRBJ2-5,TRBV14,.,14,.,CASSPRLGEVPQYF,TGTGCCAGCAGCCCAAGGCTGGGGGAAGTGCCCCAGTACTTC
TRBJ1-1,TRBV29-1,.,13,.,CSVEIGVGTEAFF,TGCAGCGTTGAGATTGGGGTCGGCACTGAAGCTTTCTTT
TRBJ2-5,TRBV29-1,.,12,.,CSVEGLLGTQYF,TGCAGCGTTGAAGGGCTCCTAGGGACCCAGTACTTC
TRBJ1-5,TRBV20-1,.,15,.,CSAAVQGLGNQPQHF,TGCAGTGCCGCGGTACAGGGTTTGGGGAATCAGCCCCAGCATTTT
TRBJ1-6,TRBV7-6,.,15,.,CASSLGTGVSSPLHF,TGTGCCAGCAGCTTAGGCACAGGAGTCAGTTCACCCCTCCACTTT
TRBJ2-6,TRBV3-1,.,16,.,CASSPRGLAGANVLTF,TGTGCCAGCAGCCCAAGGGGCCTAGCTGGGGCCAACGTCCTGACTTTC
TRBJ2-3,TRBV11-1,.,16,TRBD2,CASSLDLAGRTDTQYF,TGTGCCAGCAGCTTAGACCTAGCGGGGAGGACAGATACGCAGTATTTT
TRBJ2-3,TRBV7-6,.,15,TRBD2,CASSPGTSGADTQYF,TGTGCCAGCAGCCCCGGGACTAGCGGGGCAGATACGCAGTATTTT
TRBJ2-2,TRBV15,.,15,TRBD2,CATGREAGRTGELFF,TGTGCCACCGGACGGGAGGCAGGGCGGACCGGGGAGCTGTTTTTT
TRBJ2-7,TRBV23-1,.,14,.,CAFLASYLSYEQYF,TGCGCCTTCCTTGCAAGTTACCTCTCCTACGAGCAGTACTTC